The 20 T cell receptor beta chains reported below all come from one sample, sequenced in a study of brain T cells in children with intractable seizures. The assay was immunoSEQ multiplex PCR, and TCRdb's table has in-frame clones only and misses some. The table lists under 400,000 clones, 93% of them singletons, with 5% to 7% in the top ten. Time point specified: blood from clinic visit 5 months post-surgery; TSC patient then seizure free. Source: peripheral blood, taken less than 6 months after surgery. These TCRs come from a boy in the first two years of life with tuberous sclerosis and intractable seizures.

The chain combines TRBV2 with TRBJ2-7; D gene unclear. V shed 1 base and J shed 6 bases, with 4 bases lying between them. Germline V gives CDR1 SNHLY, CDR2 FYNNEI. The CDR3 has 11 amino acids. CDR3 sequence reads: CASSEGAEQYF. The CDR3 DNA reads TGTGCCAGCAGTGAAGGAGCCGAGCAGTACTTC.

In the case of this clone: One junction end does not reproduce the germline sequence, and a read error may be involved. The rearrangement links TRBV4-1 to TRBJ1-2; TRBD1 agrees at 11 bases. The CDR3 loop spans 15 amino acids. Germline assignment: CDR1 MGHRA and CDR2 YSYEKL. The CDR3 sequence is CASSQAGTGGYGYTF. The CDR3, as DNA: TGCGCCAGCAGTCAAGCCGGGACAGGGGGCTATGGCTACACCTTC.

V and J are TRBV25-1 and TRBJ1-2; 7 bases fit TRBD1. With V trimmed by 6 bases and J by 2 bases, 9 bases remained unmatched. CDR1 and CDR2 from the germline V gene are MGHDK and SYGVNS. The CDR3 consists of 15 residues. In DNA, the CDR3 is TGTGCCAGCAGCGAAACGGAGGGGGCGAACTATGGCTACACCTTC. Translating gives CASSETEGANYGYTF.

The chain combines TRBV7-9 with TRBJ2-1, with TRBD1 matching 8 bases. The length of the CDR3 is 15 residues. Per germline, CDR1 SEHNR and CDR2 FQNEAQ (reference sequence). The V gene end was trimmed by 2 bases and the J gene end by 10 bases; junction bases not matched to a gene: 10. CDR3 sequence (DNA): TGTGCCAGCAGCTTATCCTCCCAGGGGGCCCAGGAGCAGTTCTTC. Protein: CASSLSSQGAQEQFF.

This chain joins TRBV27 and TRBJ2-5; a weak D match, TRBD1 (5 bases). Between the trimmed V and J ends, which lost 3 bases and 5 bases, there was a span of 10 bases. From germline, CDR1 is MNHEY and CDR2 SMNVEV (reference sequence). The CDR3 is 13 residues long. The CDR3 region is CASSFMQGETQYF. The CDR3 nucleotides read TGTGCCAGCAGTTTCATGCAGGGTGAGACCCAGTACTTC.

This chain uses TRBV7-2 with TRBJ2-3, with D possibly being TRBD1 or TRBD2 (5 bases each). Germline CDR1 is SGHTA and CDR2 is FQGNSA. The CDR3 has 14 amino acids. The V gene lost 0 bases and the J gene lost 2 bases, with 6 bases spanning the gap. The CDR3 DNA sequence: TGTGCCAGCAGCTTAGCGGGGGACACAGATACGCAGTATTTT. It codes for CASSLAGDTDTQYF.

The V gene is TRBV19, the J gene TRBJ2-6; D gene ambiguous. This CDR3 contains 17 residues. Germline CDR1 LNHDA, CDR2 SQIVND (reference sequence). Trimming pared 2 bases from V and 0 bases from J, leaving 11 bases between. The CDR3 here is CASSITAISSGANVLTF. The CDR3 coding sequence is TGTGCCAGTAGTATAACGGCGATAAGCTCTGGGGCCAACGTCCTGACTTTC.

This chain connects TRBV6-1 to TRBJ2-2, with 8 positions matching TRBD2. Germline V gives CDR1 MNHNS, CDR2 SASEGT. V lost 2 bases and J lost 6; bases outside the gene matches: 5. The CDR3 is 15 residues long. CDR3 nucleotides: TGTGCCAGCAGTGAATCTCTAGCGGGCGCCGGGGAGCTGTTTTTT. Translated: CASSESLAGAGELFF.

The CDR3 coding sequence is TGTGCCAGCAGCTTAGCCGTAGCGGGAGGTGAGCAGTTCTTC. Protein: CASSLAVAGGEQFF. The chain uses TRBV11-3 and TRBJ2-1, with TRBD2 identical over 10 bases. CDR3 length: 14 amino acids. Trimming cost V 1 base and J 9 bases; bases outside gene matches: 3. Germline-derived CDR1 and CDR2 are SGHNT and YENEEA.

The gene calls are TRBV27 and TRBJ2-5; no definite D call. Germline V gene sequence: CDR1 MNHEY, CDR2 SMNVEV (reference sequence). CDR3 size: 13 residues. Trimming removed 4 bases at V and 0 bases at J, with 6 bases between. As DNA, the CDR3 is TGTGCCAGCAGTTCGGCGTACCAAGAGACCCAGTACTTC. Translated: CASSSAYQETQYF.

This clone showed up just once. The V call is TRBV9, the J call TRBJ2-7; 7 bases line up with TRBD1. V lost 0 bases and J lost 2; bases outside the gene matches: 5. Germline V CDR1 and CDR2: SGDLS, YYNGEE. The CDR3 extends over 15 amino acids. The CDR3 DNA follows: TGTGCCAGCAGCGTAGACGTGACAGGGACCTACGAGCAGTACTTC. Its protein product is CASSVDVTGTYEQYF.

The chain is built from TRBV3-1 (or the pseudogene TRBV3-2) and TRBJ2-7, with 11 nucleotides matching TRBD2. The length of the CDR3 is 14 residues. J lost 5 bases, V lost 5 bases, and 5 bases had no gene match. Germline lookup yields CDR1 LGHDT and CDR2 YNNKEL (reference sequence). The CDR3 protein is CASSSSGGPHEQYF. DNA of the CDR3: TGTGCCAGCAGCTCTAGCGGGGGGCCCCACGAGCAGTACTTC.

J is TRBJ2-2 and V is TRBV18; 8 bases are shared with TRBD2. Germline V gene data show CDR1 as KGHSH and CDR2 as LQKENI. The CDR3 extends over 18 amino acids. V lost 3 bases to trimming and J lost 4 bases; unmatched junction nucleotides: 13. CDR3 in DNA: TGTGCCAGCTCACCCCGTCCGGTAGCGGGGTCGAGCACCGGGGAGCTGTTTTTT. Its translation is CASSPRPVAGSSTGELFF.

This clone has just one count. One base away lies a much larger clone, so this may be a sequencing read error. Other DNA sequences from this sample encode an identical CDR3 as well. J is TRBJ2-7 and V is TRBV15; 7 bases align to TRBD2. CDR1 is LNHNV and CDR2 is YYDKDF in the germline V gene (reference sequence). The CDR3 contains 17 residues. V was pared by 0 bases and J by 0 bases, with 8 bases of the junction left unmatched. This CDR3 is CATSRDRGRRASYEQYF. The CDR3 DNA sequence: TGTGCCACCAGCAGAGATCGCGGGAGAAGGGCCTCCTACGAGCAGTACTTC.

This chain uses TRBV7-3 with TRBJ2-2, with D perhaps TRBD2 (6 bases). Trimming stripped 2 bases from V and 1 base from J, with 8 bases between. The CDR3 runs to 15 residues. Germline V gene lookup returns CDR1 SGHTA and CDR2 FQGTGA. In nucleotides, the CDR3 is TGTGCCAGCAGCTTACTCGGGGGGAACACCGGGGAGCTGTTTTTT. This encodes CASSLLGGNTGELFF.

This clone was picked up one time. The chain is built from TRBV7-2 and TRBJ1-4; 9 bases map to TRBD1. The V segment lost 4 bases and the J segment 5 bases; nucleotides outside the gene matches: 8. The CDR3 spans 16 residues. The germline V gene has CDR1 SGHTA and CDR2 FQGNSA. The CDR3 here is CASSWWGGQGNEKLFF. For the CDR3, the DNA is TGTGCCAGCAGCTGGTGGGGGGGACAGGGAAATGAAAAACTGTTTTTT.

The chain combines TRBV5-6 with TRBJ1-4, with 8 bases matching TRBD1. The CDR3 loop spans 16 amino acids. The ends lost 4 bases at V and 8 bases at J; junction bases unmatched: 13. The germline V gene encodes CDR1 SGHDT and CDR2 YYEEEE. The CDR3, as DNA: TGTGCCAGCAGCGCGACAAGACAGGGGCTGGGGGAAAAACTGTTTTTT. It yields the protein CASSATRQGLGEKLFF.

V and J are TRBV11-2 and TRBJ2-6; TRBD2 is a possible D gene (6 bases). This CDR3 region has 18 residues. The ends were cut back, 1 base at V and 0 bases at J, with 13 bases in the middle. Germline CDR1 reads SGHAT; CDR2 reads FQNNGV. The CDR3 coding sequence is TGTGCCAGCAGCTTAGTGGGTCGGGGGTCCTCTGGGGCCAACGTCCTGACTTTC. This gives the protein CASSLVGRGSSGANVLTF.

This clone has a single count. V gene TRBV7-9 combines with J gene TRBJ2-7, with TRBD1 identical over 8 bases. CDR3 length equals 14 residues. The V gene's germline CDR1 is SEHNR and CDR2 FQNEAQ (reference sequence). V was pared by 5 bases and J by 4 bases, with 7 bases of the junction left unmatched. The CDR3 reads CASSPPDRVYEQYF. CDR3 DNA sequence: TGTGCCAGCAGCCCCCCGGACAGGGTATACGAGCAGTACTTC.

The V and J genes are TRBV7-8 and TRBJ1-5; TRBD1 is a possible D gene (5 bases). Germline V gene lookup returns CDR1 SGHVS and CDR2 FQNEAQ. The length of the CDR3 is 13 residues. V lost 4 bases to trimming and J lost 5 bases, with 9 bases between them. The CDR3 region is CASSSGGDQPQHF. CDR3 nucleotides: TGTGCCAGCAGCTCGGGGGGGGATCAGCCCCAGCATTTT.